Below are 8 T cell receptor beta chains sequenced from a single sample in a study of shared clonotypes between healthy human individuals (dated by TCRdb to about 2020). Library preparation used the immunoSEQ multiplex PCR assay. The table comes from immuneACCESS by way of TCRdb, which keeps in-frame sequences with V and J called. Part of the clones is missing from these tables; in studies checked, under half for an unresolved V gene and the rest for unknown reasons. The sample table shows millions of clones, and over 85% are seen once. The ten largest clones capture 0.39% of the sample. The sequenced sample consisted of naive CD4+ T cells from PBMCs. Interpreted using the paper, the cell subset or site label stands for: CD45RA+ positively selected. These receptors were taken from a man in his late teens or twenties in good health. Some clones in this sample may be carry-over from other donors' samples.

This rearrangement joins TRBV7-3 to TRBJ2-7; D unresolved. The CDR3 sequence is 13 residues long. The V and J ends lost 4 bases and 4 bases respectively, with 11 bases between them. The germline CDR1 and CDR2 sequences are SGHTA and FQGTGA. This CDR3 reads CASSSDDGYEQYF. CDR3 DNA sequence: TGTGCCAGCAGCTCTGATGACGGATACGAGCAGTACTTC.

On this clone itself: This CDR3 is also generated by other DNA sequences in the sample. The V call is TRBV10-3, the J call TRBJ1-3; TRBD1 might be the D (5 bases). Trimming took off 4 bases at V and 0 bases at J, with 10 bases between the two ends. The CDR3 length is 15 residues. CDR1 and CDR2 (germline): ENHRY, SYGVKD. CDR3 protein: CAISGSGGSGNTIYF. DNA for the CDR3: TGTGCCATCAGTGGGAGCGGGGGCTCTGGAAACACCATATATTTT.

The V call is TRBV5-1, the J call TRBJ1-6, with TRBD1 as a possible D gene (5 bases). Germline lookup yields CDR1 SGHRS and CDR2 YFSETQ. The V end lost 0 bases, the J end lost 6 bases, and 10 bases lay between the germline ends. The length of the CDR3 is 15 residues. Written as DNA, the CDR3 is TGCGCCAGCAGCTTGGTCCCCCAGGGTAATTCACCCCTCCACTTT. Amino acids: CASSLVPQGNSPLHF.

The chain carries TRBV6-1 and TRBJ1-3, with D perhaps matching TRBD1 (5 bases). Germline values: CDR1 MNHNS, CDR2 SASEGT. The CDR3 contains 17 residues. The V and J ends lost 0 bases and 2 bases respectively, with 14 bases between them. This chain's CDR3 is CASSEAWGGLAGNTIYF. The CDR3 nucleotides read TGTGCCAGCAGTGAAGCTTGGGGGGGGTTAGCTGGAAACACCATATATTTT.

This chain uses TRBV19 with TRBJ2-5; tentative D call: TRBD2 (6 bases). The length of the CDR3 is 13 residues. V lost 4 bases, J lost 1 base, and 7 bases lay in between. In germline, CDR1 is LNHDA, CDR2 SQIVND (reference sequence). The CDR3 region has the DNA TGTGCCAGTAGTACGGGACTCCAAGAGACCCAGTACTTC. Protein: CASSTGLQETQYF.

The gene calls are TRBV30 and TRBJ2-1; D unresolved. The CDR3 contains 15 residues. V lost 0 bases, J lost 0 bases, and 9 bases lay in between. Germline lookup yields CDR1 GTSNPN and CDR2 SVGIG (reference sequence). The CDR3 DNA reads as TGTGCCTGGAGTGTTGAGCTCGACTCCTACAATGAGCAGTTCTTC. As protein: CAWSVELDSYNEQFF.

CDR3 residues: CASSVAWANQPQHF. For the CDR3, the DNA is TGTGCCAGCAGCGTCGCCTGGGCCAATCAGCCCCAGCATTTT. The chain has TRBV5-5 and TRBJ1-5; no definite D call. The ends were cut back, 4 bases at V and 3 bases at J, with 11 bases in the middle. This CDR3 region has 14 residues. CDR1 is SGHKS and CDR2 is YYEKEE in the germline V gene (reference sequence).

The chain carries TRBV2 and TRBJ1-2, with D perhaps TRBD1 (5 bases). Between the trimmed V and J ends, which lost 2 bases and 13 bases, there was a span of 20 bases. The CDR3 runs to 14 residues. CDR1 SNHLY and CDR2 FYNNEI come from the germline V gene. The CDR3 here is CASSEWGVEGKVTF. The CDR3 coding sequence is TGTGCCAGCAGTGAATGGGGGGTCGAGGGAAAGGTCACCTTC.